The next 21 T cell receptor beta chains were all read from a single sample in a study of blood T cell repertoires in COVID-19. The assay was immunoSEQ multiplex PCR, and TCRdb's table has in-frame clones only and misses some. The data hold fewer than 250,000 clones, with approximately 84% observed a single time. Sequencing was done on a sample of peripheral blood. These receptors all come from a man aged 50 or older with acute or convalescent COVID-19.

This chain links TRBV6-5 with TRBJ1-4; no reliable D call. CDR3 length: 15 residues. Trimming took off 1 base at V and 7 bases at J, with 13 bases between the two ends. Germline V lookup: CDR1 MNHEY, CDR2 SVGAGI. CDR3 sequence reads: CASSYYSAGVEKLFF. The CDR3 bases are TGTGCCAGCAGTTACTACTCAGCGGGAGTTGAAAAACTGTTTTTT.

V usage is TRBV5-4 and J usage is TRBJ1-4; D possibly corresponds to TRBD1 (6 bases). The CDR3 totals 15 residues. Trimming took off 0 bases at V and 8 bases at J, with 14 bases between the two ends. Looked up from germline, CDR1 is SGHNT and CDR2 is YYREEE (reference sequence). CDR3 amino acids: CASSLASGEGEKLFF. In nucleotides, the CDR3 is TGTGCCAGCAGCTTGGCCTCAGGGGAAGGCGAAAAACTGTTTTTT.

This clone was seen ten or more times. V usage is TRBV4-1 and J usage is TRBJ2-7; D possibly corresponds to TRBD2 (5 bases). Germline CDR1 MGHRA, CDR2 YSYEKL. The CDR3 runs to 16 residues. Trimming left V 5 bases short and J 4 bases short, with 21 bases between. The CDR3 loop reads CASSFLDSSWVYEQYF. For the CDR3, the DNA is TGCGCCAGCAGCTTCTTGGACTCCTCGTGGGTATACGAGCAGTACTTC.

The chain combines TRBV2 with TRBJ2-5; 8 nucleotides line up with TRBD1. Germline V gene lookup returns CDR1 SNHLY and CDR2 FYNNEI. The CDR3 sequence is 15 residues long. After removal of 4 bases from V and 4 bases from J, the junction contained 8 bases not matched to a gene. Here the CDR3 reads CASSADRVGLETQYF. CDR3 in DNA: TGTGCCAGCAGTGCGGACAGGGTGGGTTTAGAGACCCAGTACTTC.

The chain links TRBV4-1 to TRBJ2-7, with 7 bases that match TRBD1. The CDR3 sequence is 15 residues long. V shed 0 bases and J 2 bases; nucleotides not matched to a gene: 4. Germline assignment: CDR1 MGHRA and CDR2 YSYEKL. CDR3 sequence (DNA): TGCGCCAGCAGCCAAGAACAGGGGACCACCTACGAGCAGTACTTC. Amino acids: CASSQEQGTTYEQYF.

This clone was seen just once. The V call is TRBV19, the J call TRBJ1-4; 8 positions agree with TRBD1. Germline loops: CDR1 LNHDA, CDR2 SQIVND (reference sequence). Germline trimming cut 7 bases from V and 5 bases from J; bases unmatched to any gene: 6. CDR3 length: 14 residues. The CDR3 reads CASTHTGGNEKLFF. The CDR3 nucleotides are TGTGCCAGTACACACACAGGGGGAAATGAAAAACTGTTTTTT. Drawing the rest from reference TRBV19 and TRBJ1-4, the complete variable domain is DGGITQSPKYLFRKEGQNVTLSCEQNLNHDAMYWYRQDPGQGLRLIYYSQIVNDFQKGDIAEGYSVSREKKESFPLTVTSAQKNPTAFYLCASTHTGGNEKLFFGSGTQLSVL.

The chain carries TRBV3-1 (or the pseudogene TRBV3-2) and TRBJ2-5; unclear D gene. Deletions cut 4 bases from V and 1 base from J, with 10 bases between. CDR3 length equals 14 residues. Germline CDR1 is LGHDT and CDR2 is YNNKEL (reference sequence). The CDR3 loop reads CASSLLAVQETQYF. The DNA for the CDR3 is TGTGCCAGCAGCCTCCTTGCGGTCCAAGAGACCCAGTACTTC.

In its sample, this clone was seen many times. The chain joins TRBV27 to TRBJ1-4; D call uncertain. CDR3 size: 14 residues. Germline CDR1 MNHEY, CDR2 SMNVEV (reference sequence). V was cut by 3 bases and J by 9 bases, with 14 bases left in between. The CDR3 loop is CASSLGPPGKKLFF. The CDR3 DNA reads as TGTGCCAGCAGTTTGGGCCCTCCGGGGAAAAAACTGTTTTTT.

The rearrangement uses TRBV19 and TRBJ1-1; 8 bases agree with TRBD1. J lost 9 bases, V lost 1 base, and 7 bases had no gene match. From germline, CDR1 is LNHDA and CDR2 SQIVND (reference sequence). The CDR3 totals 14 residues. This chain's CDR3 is CASSIVWQGAKAFF. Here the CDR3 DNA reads TGTGCCAGTAGTATAGTATGGCAGGGGGCTAAAGCTTTCTTT.

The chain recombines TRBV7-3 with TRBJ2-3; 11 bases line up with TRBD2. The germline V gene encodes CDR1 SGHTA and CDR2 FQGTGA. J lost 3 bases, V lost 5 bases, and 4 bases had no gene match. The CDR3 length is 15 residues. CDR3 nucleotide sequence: TGTGCCAGCAGCCCTAGCGGGAGGAGGACAGATACGCAGTATTTT. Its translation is CASSPSGRRTDTQYF.

In DNA, the CDR3 is TGTGCCAGCAGTTCTGGACAGGGAAGCCAGCCCCAGCATTTT. It translates to CASSSGQGSQPQHF. The genes are TRBV6-5 and TRBJ1-5, with 8 bases lining up with TRBD1. V was clipped by 4 bases and J by 7 bases; unmatched bases: 6. This CDR3 has 14 residues. Germline CDR1 MNHEY, CDR2 SVGAGI.

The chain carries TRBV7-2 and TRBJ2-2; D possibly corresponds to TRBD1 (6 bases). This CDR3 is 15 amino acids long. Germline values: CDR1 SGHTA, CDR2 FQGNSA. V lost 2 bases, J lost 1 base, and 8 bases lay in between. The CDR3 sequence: CASSLQGLNTGELFF. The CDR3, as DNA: TGTGCCAGCAGCTTACAGGGGCTGAACACCGGGGAGCTGTTTTTT.

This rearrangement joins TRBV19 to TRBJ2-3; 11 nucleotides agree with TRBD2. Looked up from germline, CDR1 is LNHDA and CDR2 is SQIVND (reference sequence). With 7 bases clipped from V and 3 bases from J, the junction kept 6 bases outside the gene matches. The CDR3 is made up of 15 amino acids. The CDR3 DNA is TGTGCCAGTAAGGCTAGCGGGGGGCCAACAGATACGCAGTATTTT. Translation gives CASKASGGPTDTQYF.

CDR3 sequence reads: CASSDGVLNQPQHF. The CDR3 DNA reads as TGTGCCAGCAGCGATGGAGTCCTCAATCAGCCCCAGCATTTT. J is TRBJ1-5 and V is TRBV9; D remains ambiguous. The germline gives CDR1 SGDLS, CDR2 YYNGEE. V lost 3 bases to trimming and J lost 3 bases, with 10 bases between them. The CDR3 covers 14 residues.

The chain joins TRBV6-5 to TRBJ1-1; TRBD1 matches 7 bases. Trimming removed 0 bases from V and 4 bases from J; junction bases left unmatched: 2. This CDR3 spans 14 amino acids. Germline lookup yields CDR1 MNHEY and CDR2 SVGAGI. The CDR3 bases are TGTGCCAGCAGTTACTCGAACAGGGGCACTGAAGCTTTCTTT. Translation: CASSYSNRGTEAFF.

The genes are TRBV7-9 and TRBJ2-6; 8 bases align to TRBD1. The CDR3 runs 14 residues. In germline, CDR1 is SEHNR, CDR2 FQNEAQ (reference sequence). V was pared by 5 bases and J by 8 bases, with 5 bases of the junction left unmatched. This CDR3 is CASSRQGISNVLTF. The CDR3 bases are TGTGCCAGCAGCCGACAGGGGATTTCCAACGTCCTGACTTTC.

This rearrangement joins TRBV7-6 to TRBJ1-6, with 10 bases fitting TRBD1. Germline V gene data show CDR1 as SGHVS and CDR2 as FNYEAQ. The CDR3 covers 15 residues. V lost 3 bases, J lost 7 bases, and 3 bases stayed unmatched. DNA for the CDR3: TGTGCCAGCAGCTTTACGACAGGGGGCAATTCACCCCTCCACTTT. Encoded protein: CASSFTTGGNSPLHF.

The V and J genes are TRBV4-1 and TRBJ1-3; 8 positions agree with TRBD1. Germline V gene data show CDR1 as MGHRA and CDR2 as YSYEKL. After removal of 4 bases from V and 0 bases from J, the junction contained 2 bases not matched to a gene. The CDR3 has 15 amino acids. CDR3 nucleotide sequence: TGCGCCAGCAGCCCCGGGACAGGCTCTGGAAACACCATATATTTT. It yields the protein CASSPGTGSGNTIYF.

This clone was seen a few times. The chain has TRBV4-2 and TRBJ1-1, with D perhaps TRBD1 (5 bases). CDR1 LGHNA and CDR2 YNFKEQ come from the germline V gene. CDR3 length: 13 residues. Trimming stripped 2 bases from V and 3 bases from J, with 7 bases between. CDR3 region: CASSQPGDTEAFF. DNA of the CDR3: TGTGCCAGCAGCCAACCGGGGGACACTGAAGCTTTCTTT.

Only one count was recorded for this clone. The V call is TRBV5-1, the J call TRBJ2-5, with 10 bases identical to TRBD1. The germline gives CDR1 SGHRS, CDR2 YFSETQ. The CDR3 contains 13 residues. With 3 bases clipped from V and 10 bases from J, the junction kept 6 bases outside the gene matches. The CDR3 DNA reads TGCGCCAGCAGCTGGGGGACAGGGGAGGACCAGTACTTC. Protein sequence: CASSWGTGEDQYF. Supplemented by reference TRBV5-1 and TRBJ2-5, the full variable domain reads KAGVTQTPRYLIKTRGQQVTLSCSPISGHRSVSWYQQTPGQGLQFLFEYFSETQRNKGNFPGRFSGRQFSNSRSEMNVSTLELGDSALYLCASSWGTGEDQYFGPGTRLLVL.

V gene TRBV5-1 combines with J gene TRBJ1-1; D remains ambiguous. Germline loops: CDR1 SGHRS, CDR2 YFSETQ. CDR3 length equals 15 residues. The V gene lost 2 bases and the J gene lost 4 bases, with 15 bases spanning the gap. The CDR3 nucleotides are TGCGCCAGCAGCTTTCAAGAAGGGAGTCCCACTGAAGCTTTCTTT. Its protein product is CASSFQEGSPTEAFF.